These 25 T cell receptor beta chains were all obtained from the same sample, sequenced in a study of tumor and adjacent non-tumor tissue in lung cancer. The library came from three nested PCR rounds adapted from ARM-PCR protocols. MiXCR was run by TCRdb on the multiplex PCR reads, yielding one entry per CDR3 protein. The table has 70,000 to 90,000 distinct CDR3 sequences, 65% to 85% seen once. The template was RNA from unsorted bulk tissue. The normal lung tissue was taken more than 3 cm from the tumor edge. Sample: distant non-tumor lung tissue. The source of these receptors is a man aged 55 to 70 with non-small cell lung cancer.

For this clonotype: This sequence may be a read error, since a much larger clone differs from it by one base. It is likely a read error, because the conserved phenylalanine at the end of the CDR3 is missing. This CDR3 reads CASSRHMDRGRAFS. Here the CDR3 DNA reads TGTGCCAGCAGTCGCCACATGGACAGGGGGAGAGCTTTCTCT. The chain combines TRBV12-3 or TRBV12-4 with TRBJ1-1; 10 bases map to TRBD1. The CDR3 totals 14 residues. After removal of 5 bases from V and 10 bases from J, the junction contained 10 bases not matched to a gene.

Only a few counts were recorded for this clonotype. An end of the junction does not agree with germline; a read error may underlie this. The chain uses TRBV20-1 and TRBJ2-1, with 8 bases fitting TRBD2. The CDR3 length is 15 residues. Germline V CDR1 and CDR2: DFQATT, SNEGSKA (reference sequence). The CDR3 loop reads CSTRETSGVANEQFF. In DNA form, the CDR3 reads TGCAGTACTAGAGAAACTAGCGGTGTCGCCAATGAGCAGTTCTTC.

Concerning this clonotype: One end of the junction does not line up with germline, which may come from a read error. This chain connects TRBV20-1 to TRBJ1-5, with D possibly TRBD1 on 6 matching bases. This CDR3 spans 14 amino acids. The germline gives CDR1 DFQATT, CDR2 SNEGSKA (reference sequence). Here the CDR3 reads CGAQADRANQPQHF. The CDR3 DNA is TGCGGTGCTCAAGCGGACAGAGCAAATCAGCCCCAGCATTTT.

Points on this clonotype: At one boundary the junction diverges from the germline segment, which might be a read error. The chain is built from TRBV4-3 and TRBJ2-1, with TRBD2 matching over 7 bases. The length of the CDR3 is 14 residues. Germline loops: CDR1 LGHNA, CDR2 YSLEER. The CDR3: CASSQEGLYNEQFF. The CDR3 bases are TGCGCCAGCAGCCAAGAGGGACTATATAATGAGCAATTCTTT.

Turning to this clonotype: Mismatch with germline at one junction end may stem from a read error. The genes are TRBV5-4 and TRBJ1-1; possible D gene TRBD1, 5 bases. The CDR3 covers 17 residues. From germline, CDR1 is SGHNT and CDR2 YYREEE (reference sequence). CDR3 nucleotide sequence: TGTGCCAACAGCGACGCTCGACGGGGACGAAGCGACACTGAAGCTTTCTTT. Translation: CANSDARRGRSDTEAFF.

The DNA for the CDR3 is TGTGCCAGCATTGCGGGACAGGGACTTACCGGGGAGCTGTTTTTT. It specifies CASIAGQGLTGELFF. The chain joins TRBV11-2 to TRBJ2-2; 9 bases map to TRBD1. With 7 bases clipped from V and 5 bases from J, the junction kept 8 bases outside the gene matches. CDR3 length equals 15 residues. The germline CDR1 and CDR2 sequences are SGHAT and FQNNGV.

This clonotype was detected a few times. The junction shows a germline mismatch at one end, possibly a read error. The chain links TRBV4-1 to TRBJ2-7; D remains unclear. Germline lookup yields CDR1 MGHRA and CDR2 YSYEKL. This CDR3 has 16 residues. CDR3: CASSQDLAVGAYEQHF. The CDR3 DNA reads TGCGCCAGCAGCCAAGATCTGGCTGTGGGTGCCTACGAGCAGCACTTC.

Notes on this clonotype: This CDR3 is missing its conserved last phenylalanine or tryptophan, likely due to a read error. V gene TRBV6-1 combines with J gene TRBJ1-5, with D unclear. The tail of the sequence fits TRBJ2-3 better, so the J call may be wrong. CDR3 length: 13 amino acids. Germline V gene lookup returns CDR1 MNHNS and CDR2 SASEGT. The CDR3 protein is CASSEQPSQPQYS. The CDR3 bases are TGTGCCAGCAGTGAACAACCCAGTCAGCCCCAGTATTCT.

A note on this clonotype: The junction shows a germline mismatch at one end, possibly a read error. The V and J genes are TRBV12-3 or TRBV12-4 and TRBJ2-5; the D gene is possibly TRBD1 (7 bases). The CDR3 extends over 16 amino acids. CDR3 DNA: TGTGCCAGCAGTTTATGGCAGGGGGGTTTCCAAGAGACTCAGTACTTC. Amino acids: CASSLWQGGFQETQYF.

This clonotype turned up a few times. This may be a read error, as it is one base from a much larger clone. The chain's CDR3 is CSASDTGTGTYEQYF. The CDR3 bases are TGCAGTGCTAGTGATACCGGGACAGGAACCTACGAGCAGTACTTC. This chain links TRBV20-1 with TRBJ2-7; TRBD1 matches at 8 bases. Trimming cost V 3 bases and J 2 bases; bases outside gene matches: 9. The V gene's germline CDR1 is DFQATT and CDR2 SNEGSKA (reference sequence). The CDR3 is made up of 15 amino acids.

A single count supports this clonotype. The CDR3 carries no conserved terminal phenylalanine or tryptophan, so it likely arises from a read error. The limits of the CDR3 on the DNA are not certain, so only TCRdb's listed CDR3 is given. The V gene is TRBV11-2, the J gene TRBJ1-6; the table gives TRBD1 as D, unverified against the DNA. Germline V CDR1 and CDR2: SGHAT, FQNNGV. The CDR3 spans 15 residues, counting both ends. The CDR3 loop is CACSLGGDNNSPLHI.

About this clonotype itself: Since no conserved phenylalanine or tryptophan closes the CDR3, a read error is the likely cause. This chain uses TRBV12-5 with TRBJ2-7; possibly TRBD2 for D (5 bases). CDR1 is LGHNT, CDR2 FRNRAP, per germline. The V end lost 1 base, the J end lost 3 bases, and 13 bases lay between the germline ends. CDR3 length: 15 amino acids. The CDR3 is CASGLDHTGSYEQYS. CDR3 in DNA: TGTGCTAGTGGTTTGGACCACACGGGAAGCTACGAGCAGTACTCC.

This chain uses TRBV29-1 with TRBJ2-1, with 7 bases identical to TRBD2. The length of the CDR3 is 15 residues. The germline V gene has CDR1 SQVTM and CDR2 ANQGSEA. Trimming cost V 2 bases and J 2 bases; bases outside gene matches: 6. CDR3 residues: CSVELAGNPYNEQFF. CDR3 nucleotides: TGCAGCGTTGAATTAGCGGGCAATCCCTACAATGAGCAGTTCTTC.

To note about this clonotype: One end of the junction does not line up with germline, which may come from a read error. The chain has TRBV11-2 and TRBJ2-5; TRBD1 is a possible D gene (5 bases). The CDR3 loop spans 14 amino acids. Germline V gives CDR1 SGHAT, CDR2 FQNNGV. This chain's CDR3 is CASCSGQVQETQYF. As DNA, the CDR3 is TGTGCCAGCTGCTCTGGACAAGTCCAAGAGACACAGTACTTC.

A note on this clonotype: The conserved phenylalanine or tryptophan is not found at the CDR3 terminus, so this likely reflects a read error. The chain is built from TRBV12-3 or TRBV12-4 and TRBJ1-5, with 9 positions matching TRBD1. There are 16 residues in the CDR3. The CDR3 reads CDSSPLGTGSNQPQHI. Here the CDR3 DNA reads TGTGACAGCAGTCCCCTCGGGACAGGGAGCAATCAGCCCCAGCATATT.

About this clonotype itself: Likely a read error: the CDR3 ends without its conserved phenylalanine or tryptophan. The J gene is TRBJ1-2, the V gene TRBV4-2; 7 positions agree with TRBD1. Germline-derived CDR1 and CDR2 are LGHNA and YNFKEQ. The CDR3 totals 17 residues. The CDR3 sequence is CASSQDRWRGQEYGYTL. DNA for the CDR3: TGTGCCAGCAGTCAAGATCGGTGGAGGGGGCAGGAGTATGGCTACACCTTA.

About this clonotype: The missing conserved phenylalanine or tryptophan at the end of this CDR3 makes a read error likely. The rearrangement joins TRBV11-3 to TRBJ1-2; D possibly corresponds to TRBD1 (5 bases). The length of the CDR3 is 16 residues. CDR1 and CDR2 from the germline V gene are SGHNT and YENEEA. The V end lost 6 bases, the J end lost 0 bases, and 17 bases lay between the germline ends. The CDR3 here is CASSSPTSGANYGYTL. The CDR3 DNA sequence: TGTGCCAGCAGTAGCCCGACCTCGGGGGCTAACTATGGCTACACCCTA.

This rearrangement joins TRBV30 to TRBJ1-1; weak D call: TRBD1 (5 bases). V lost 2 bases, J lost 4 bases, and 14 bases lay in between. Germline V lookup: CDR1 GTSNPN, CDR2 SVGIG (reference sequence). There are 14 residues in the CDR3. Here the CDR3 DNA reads TGTGCCTGGAGTCTTCCATTCAGGGTCACTGAAGCTTTCTTT. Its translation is CAWSLPFRVTEAFF.

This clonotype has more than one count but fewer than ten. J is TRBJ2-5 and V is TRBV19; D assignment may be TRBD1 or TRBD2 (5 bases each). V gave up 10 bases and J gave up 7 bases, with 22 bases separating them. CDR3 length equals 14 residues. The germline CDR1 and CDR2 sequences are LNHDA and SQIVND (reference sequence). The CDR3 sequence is CATSPVQGRGTQYF. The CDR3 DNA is TGTGCCACTAGCCCCGTCCAGGGTCGAGGGACCCAGTACTTC.

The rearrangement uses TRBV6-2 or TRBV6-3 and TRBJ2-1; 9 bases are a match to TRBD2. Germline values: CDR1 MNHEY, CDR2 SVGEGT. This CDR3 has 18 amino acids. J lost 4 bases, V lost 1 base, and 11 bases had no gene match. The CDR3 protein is CASSYLVLTSGSYNEQFF. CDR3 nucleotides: TGTGCCAGCAGTTACTTAGTCCTGACTAGCGGAAGTTACAATGAGCAGTTCTTC.

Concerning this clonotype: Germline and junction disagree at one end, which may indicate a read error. In DNA form, the CDR3 reads TGTGTCAGCACCTCGGGTGAAAAACTGATTTTT. This gives the protein CVSTSGEKLIF. J is TRBJ1-4 and V is TRBV6-1; D not resolved. This CDR3 region has 11 residues. Germline lookup yields CDR1 MNHNS and CDR2 SASEGT.

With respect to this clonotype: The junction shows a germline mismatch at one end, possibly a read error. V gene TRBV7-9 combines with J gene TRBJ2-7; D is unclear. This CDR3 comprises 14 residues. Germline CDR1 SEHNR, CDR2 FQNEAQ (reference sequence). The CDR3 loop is CASSPPGHPCEQYF. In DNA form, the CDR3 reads TGCGCCAGCAGCCCCCCGGGCCACCCCTGCGAGCAGTACTTC. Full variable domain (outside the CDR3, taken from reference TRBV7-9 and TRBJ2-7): DTGVSQNPRHKITKRGQNVTFRCDPISEHNRLYWYRQTLGQGPEFLTYFQNEAQLEKSRLLSDRFSAERPKGSFSTLEIQRTEQGDSAMYLCASSPPGHPCEQYFGPGTRLTVT.

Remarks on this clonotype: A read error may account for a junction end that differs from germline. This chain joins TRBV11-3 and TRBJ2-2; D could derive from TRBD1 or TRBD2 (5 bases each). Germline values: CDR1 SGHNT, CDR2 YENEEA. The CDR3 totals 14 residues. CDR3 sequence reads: CAGSLEGYTGELFF. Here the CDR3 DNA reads TGTGCCGGCAGCTTAGAGGGGTACACAGGGGAGCTGTTTTTT.

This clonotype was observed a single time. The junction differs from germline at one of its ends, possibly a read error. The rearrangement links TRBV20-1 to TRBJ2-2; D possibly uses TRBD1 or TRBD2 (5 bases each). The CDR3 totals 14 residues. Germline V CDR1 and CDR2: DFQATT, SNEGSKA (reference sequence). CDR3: CNAGQWGSTGELFF. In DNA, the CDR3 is TGCAATGCTGGCCAGTGGGGGAGCACCGGGGAGCTGTTTTTT.

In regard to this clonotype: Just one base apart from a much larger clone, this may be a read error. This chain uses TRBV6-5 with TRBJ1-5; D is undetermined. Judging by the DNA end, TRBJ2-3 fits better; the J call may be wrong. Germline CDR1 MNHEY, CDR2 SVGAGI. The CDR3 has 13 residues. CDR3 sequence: CASSNGRNQPQYF. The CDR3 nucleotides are TGTGCCAGCAGCAACGGACGCAATCAGCCCCAGTATTTT.